This T cell receptor beta chain was sequenced in a study of glioma-infiltrating T cells. Study results and limitations: Above-expected tissue-blood divergence occurred in all gliomas, most in low-grade ones. Only very few CDR3 sequences appeared in both tissue and blood.

A word on this clonotype: Its antigen is unidentified.

Amplification of TCR alpha and beta CDR3 regions from RNA used iRepertoire nested multiplex PCR. For one-step reverse transcription and amplification, 100-400 ng of tissue mRNA or PBMC total RNA was used. TCRdb used MiXCR to reprocess the multiplex PCR reads, holding one entry per CDR3 protein. This table has about 210,000 distinct CDR3 sequences, more than 25% appearing once. The CDR3 length is 18 residues. In germline, CDR1 is SNHLY, CDR2 FYNNEI. The junction had 16 bases not matched to a gene; V was cut back by 5 bases and J by 5 bases. The sequenced sample consisted of glioma tissue, nonneoplastic brain tissue, or PBMCs (not recorded which). The chain links TRBV2 to TRBJ2-1; 9 bases match TRBD1. The source of this sequence is a human donor with low-grade glioma or glioblastoma, undergoing nonglioma brain surgery, or in good health (not recorded which). This CDR3 reads CASSFSPGTGLNNNEQFF. The CDR3 bases are TGTGCCAGCAGTTTCAGCCCCGGGACAGGGCTGAATAACAATGAGCAGTTCTTC.